The 30 T cell receptor beta chains in this list originate from one sample, sequenced in a study of T cell changes during pregnancy in multiple sclerosis. Method: immunoSEQ multiplex PCR; TCRdb's copy keeps in-frame clones and lacks some. The sample carries over 25,000 clones, about 92% recorded once. This material consisted of CD4+ T cells from peripheral blood mononuclear cells, taken in the second trimester of pregnancy. Receptors originate from a female donor with multiple sclerosis, enrolled in a pregnancy study.

This chain links TRBV29-1 with TRBJ2-7; 9 nucleotides match TRBD1. The CDR3 extends over 15 amino acids. V gave up 5 bases and J gave up 3 bases; unmatched junction bases: 11. Per germline, CDR1 SQVTM and CDR2 ANQGSEA. In DNA form, the CDR3 reads TGCAGCGTTCAACCGGACAGGGGAAAGCACTACGAGCAGTACTTC. Translation: CSVQPDRGKHYEQYF.

V gene TRBV4-3 combines with J gene TRBJ2-3, with D perhaps matching TRBD2 (7 bases). Looked up from germline, CDR1 is LGHNA and CDR2 is YSLEER. The ends were cut back, 0 bases at V and 5 bases at J, with 24 bases in the middle. The CDR3 is 19 amino acids. CDR3 DNA sequence: TGCGCCAGCAGCCAAGAGAGGCCGGGGGCGCGGGAGTTTATAGATACGCAGTATTTT. Protein product: CASSQERPGAREFIDTQYF.

The chain is built from TRBV9 and TRBJ2-1; D is unclear. CDR3 length equals 15 residues. Between the trimmed V and J ends, which lost 0 bases and 0 bases, there was a span of 7 bases. Germline V CDR1 and CDR2: SGDLS, YYNGEE. CDR3 region: CASSVGLSSYNEQFF. In nucleotides, the CDR3 is TGTGCCAGCAGCGTAGGGTTGAGCTCCTACAATGAGCAGTTCTTC.

This clone was seen just once. This rearrangement joins TRBV30 to TRBJ2-1; 9 nucleotides agree with TRBD2. V trimming: 0 bases; J trimming: 9 bases; junction bases outside the gene matches: 6. The CDR3 runs 14 residues. Germline-derived CDR1 and CDR2 are GTSNPN and SVGIG (reference sequence). The CDR3 reads CAWSVLGLAGEQFF. DNA of the CDR3: TGTGCCTGGAGTGTACTGGGACTAGCCGGTGAGCAGTTCTTC.

The chain joins TRBV10-2 to TRBJ2-5; a weak D match, TRBD2 (6 bases). Per the germline V gene, CDR1 is WSHSY and CDR2 is SAAADI. This CDR3 region has 14 residues. V shed 8 bases and J shed 0 bases, with 13 bases lying between them. The CDR3 loop is CASGHRDYQETQYF. The DNA for the CDR3 is TGCGCCAGCGGCCACCGGGACTACCAAGAGACCCAGTACTTC.

This rearrangement joins TRBV19 to TRBJ1-1, with D possibly TRBD1 on 6 matching bases. V was shortened by 7 bases and J by 6 bases, with 24 bases between the two germline ends. The CDR3 has 16 amino acids. Germline values: CDR1 LNHDA, CDR2 SQIVND (reference sequence). The CDR3 region has the DNA TGTGCCAGTATCACACCTGGGGGCAGGGCCAGCTCTGAAGCTTTCTTT. Its protein product is CASITPGGRASSEAFF.

This chain joins TRBV30 and TRBJ2-7, with a tentative D call TRBD1 (5 bases). Germline V gene data show CDR1 as GTSNPN and CDR2 as SVGIG (reference sequence). The CDR3 has 11 amino acids. Trimming pared 4 bases from V and 2 bases from J, leaving 6 bases between. The CDR3 is CAWKGTYEQYF. The CDR3 DNA is TGTGCCTGGAAGGGGACCTACGAGCAGTACTTC.

The V gene is TRBV28, the J gene TRBJ1-1; 7 nucleotides line up with TRBD1. The V gene end was trimmed by 2 bases and the J gene end by 4 bases; junction bases not matched to a gene: 4. Per the germline V gene, CDR1 is MDHEN and CDR2 is SYDVKM. The CDR3 is 14 amino acids. The CDR3, as DNA: TGTGCCAGCAGTTTAGGTAACAGGGGCACTGAAGCTTTCTTT. Its translation: CASSLGNRGTEAFF.

The genes are TRBV28 and TRBJ1-1, with D uncertain. Trimming took off 3 bases at V and 1 base at J, with 12 bases between the two ends. The CDR3 has 15 amino acids. Germline CDR1 is MDHEN and CDR2 is SYDVKM. The CDR3 reads CASSFLPVANTEAFF. The CDR3 bases are TGTGCCAGCAGTTTTCTTCCGGTTGCGAACACTGAAGCTTTCTTT.

The table lists this clone with a count of one. J is TRBJ1-2 and V is TRBV19, with a tentative D call TRBD1 (5 bases). Germline V gene lookup returns CDR1 LNHDA and CDR2 SQIVND (reference sequence). Trimming removed 3 bases from V and 1 base from J, with 12 bases in between. The length of the CDR3 is 15 residues. CDR3 loop: CASSISGQGNYGYTF. The CDR3 region has the DNA TGTGCCAGTAGTATTTCCGGGCAGGGTAACTATGGCTACACCTTC. The variable domain in full, with the rest retrieved from reference TRBV19 and TRBJ1-2, is DGGITQSPKYLFRKEGQNVTLSCEQNLNHDAMYWYRQDPGQGLRLIYYSQIVNDFQKGDIAEGYSVSREKKESFPLTVTSAQKNPTAFYLCASSISGQGNYGYTFGSGTRLTVV.

This chain links TRBV5-4 with TRBJ1-2; 10 bases map to TRBD1. J lost 2 bases, V lost 0 bases, and 4 bases had no gene match. The CDR3 totals 16 residues. From germline, CDR1 is SGHNT and CDR2 YYREEE (reference sequence). Here the CDR3 reads CASSLDPTGGNYGYTF. CDR3 DNA: TGTGCCAGCAGCTTGGACCCGACAGGGGGCAACTATGGCTACACCTTC.

The gene calls are TRBV21-1 and TRBJ1-5; the table names TRBD1, a call not compared with the DNA. TRBV21-1 is assigned pseudogene status. The CDR3 runs to 20 residues. CDR3 nucleotide sequence: TGTGCCAGCAGCGCCACTGCACAGGGGAACTTCGACGGTAGCAATCAGCCCCAGCATTTT. Its translation is CASSATAQGNFDGSNQPQHF.

The chain's CDR3 is CASSPILVIGQGDMNTEAFF. CDR3 in DNA: TGTGCCAGCTCACCAATACTAGTGATAGGACAGGGCGACATGAACACTGAAGCTTTCTTT. The chain recombines TRBV18 with TRBJ1-1, with 8 positions matching TRBD1. V gave up 2 bases and J gave up 0 bases; unmatched junction bases: 17. The CDR3 is 20 residues long. Germline lookup yields CDR1 KGHSH and CDR2 LQKENI. Drawing the rest from reference TRBV18 and TRBJ1-1, the complete variable domain is NAGVMQNPRHLVRRRGQEARLRCSPMKGHSHVYWYRQLPEEGLKFMVYLQKENIIDESGMPKERFSAEFPKEGPSILRIQQVVRGDSAAYFCASSPILVIGQGDMNTEAFFGQGTRLTVV.

The chain has TRBV28 and TRBJ1-1; no definite D call. V was clipped by 5 bases and J by 1 base, with 8 bases between them. Germline V gene sequence: CDR1 MDHEN, CDR2 SYDVKM. The length of the CDR3 is 13 residues. CDR3: CASSRNRNTEAFF. The CDR3 DNA is TGTGCCAGCAGTCGTAACAGGAACACTGAAGCTTTCTTT.

A single count supports this clone. The chain joins TRBV5-4 to TRBJ2-7, with TRBD1 identical over 7 bases. V lost 1 base to trimming and J lost 3 bases; unmatched junction nucleotides: 1. The CDR3 consists of 13 residues. Germline V CDR1 and CDR2: SGHNT, YYREEE (reference sequence). The CDR3 DNA reads TGTGCCAGCAGCTTGCCAGGGGGCTACGAGCAGTACTTC. This sequence encodes CASSLPGGYEQYF.

In DNA, the CDR3 is TGTGCCAGCAGCTCCGGGACAGGGGACACAGATACGCAGTATTTT. Its protein is CASSSGTGDTDTQYF. The rearrangement uses TRBV5-4 and TRBJ2-3; 10 nucleotides line up with TRBD1. J was trimmed by 2 bases and V by 3 bases; bases with no gene match: 3. There are 15 residues in the CDR3. Germline V gene sequence: CDR1 SGHNT, CDR2 YYREEE (reference sequence).

The J gene is TRBJ2-1, the V gene TRBV4-1; 9 positions agree with TRBD2. The CDR3 totals 17 residues. Germline V gene sequence: CDR1 MGHRA, CDR2 YSYEKL. V was pared by 1 base and J by 5 bases, with 9 bases of the junction left unmatched. As DNA, the CDR3 is TGCGCCAGCAGCCAAGCGTCGACTAGCGGAGGGAACAATGAGCAGTTCTTC. Amino acid sequence: CASSQASTSGGNNEQFF.

The V call is TRBV7-8, the J call TRBJ1-3; TRBD1 aligns across 7 bases. J lost 4 bases, V lost 5 bases, and 5 bases had no gene match. Germline V gene lookup returns CDR1 SGHVS and CDR2 FQNEAQ. The length of the CDR3 is 14 residues. In nucleotides, the CDR3 is TGTGCCAGCAGCCTAGGGACAGCAGGAAACACCATATATTTT. Protein product: CASSLGTAGNTIYF.

This clone has a single count. V is TRBV15 and J is TRBJ1-5; 9 bases are a match to TRBD1. The CDR3 covers 16 residues. V was pared by 5 bases and J by 6 bases, with 11 bases of the junction left unmatched. Germline V CDR1 and CDR2: LNHNV, YYDKDF (reference sequence). CDR3 region: CATSARPGQGSQPQHF. Here the CDR3 DNA reads TGTGCCACCAGCGCCCGACCGGGACAGGGCAGTCAGCCCCAGCATTTT. Full variable domain (remainder filled in from reference TRBV15 and TRBJ1-5): DAMVIQNPRYQVTQFGKPVTLSCSQTLNHNVMYWYQQKSSQAPKLLFHYYDKDFNNEADTPDNFQSRRPNTSFCFLDIRSPGLGDTAMYLCATSARPGQGSQPQHFGDGTRLSIL.

The chain couples TRBV30 to TRBJ1-5; a possible D gene is TRBD1 (6 bases). The germline gives CDR1 GTSNPN, CDR2 SVGIG (reference sequence). V lost 2 bases, J lost 4 bases, and 12 bases lay in between. CDR3 length: 14 amino acids. The chain's CDR3 is CAWSFGQGNQPQHF. CDR3 bases: TGTGCCTGGAGTTTTGGCCAGGGGAATCAGCCCCAGCATTTT.

The chain carries TRBV18 and TRBJ2-1, with 9 bases identical to TRBD2. The J segment lost 9 bases and the V segment lost 7 bases, leaving 10 bases of the junction unmatched. This CDR3 comprises 14 residues. Germline assignment: CDR1 KGHSH and CDR2 LQKENI. Here the CDR3 DNA reads TGTGCCAGCTTAACTAGCGGTAGCGGGGGTGAGCAGTTCTTC. Translating gives CASLTSGSGGEQFF.

The chain uses TRBV2 and TRBJ2-3; a weak D match, TRBD1 (6 bases). The V gene lost 8 bases and the J gene lost 1 base, with 19 bases spanning the gap. The CDR3 loop spans 16 amino acids. Germline CDR1 is SNHLY and CDR2 is FYNNEI. The CDR3 bases are TGTGCCAGCTCGGACGCACAGGGAAGAGGCACAGATACGCAGTATTTT. Translation: CASSDAQGRGTDTQYF.

The genes are TRBV5-8 and TRBJ1-5, with 10 positions matching TRBD1. Losses at the gene ends were 4 bases for V and 5 bases for J; bases not matched to a gene: 6. This CDR3 comprises 15 residues. The germline CDR1 and CDR2 sequences are SGHTS and YDEGEE. CDR3 DNA sequence: TGTGCCAGCAGCGCGGGACAGGGGCGCTATCAGCCCCAGCATTTT. Translating it yields CASSAGQGRYQPQHF.

This clone was observed a few times. This rearrangement joins TRBV6-6 to TRBJ1-1; TRBD1 agrees at 8 bases. The CDR3 extends over 16 amino acids. CDR1 and CDR2 (germline): MNHNY, SVGAGI (reference sequence). The junction had 13 bases not matched to a gene; V was cut back by 6 bases and J by 4 bases. The CDR3 DNA reads as TGTGCCAGCAGCCGGACTGGACAGGGTCTGGGCACTGAAGCTTTCTTT. Its translation: CASSRTGQGLGTEAFF.

The CDR3 DNA follows: TGTGCCAGCAGTCTCCGCGGCCCGGGACAGGGCACCCCAGACACCTACGAGCAGTACTTC. It is translated as CASSLRGPGQGTPDTYEQYF. The rearrangement joins TRBV27 to TRBJ2-7; 9 nucleotides align to TRBD1. The length of the CDR3 is 20 residues. V lost 5 bases, J lost 2 bases, and 22 bases stayed unmatched. Germline V gene lookup returns CDR1 MNHEY and CDR2 SMNVEV (reference sequence).

This clone was counted between two and nine times. This chain connects TRBV10-3 to TRBJ1-1; D unresolved. This CDR3 has 16 residues. Germline CDR1 and CDR2: ENHRY and SYGVKD. V was trimmed by 0 bases and J by 1 base, leaving 12 bases between them. The CDR3 sequence: CAISESSVSTNTEAFF. Here the CDR3 DNA reads TGTGCCATCAGTGAGTCTAGCGTCTCCACGAACACTGAAGCTTTCTTT.

The rearrangement links TRBV5-1 to TRBJ1-1; 8 nucleotides line up with TRBD1. This CDR3 is built from 15 residues. Germline V gene sequence: CDR1 SGHRS, CDR2 YFSETQ. The V and J ends lost 4 bases and 0 bases, in that order; junction bases with no gene match: 5. The CDR3 region has the DNA TGCGCCAGCAGCAGGACAGGGATCATGAACACTGAAGCTTTCTTT. This sequence encodes CASSRTGIMNTEAFF.

In this sample, this clone turned up once. The chain carries TRBV5-1 and TRBJ2-2; 7 bases align to TRBD1. In germline, CDR1 is SGHRS, CDR2 YFSETQ. The CDR3 length is 19 residues. V was pared by 2 bases and J by 2 bases, with 15 bases of the junction left unmatched. The DNA of the CDR3 is TGCGCCAGCAGCTTAGCTGACAGGGCTGGGGAGAGTAACACCGGGGAGCTGTTTTTT. Its translation is CASSLADRAGESNTGELFF.

The V call is TRBV9, the J call TRBJ2-7; D is perhaps TRBD1 (6 bases). From germline, CDR1 is SGDLS and CDR2 YYNGEE. This CDR3 has 14 residues. Trimming took 4 bases from V and 2 from J, leaving 13 bases between them. DNA of the CDR3: TGTGCCAGCAGCAAGGGGGACACGACCTACGAGCAGTACTTC. Translated: CASSKGDTTYEQYF.

CDR3: CATSTTGLAGSTDTQYF. DNA of the CDR3: TGTGCCACCAGCACTACTGGGCTAGCGGGCAGCACAGATACGCAGTATTTT. The chain has TRBV15 and TRBJ2-3, with TRBD2 matching over 8 bases. CDR1 LNHNV and CDR2 YYDKDF come from the germline V gene (reference sequence). V trimming: 4 bases; J trimming: 0 bases; junction bases outside the gene matches: 9. The CDR3 length is 17 residues.